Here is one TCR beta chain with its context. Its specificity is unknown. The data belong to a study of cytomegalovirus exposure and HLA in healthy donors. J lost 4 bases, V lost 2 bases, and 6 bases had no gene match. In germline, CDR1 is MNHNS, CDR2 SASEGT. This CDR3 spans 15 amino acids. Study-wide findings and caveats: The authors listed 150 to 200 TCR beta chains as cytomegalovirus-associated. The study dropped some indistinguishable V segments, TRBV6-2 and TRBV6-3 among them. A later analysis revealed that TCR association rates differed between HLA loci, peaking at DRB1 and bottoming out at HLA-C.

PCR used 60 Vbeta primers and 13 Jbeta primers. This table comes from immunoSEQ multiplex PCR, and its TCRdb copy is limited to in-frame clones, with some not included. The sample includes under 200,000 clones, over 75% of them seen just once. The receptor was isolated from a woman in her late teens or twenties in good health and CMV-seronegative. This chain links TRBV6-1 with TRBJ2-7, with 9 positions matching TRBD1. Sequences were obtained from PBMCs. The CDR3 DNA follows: TGTGCCAGCAGTGAACAGGGACAGGGTTTGTACGAGCAGTACTTC. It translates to CASSEQGQGLYEQYF.